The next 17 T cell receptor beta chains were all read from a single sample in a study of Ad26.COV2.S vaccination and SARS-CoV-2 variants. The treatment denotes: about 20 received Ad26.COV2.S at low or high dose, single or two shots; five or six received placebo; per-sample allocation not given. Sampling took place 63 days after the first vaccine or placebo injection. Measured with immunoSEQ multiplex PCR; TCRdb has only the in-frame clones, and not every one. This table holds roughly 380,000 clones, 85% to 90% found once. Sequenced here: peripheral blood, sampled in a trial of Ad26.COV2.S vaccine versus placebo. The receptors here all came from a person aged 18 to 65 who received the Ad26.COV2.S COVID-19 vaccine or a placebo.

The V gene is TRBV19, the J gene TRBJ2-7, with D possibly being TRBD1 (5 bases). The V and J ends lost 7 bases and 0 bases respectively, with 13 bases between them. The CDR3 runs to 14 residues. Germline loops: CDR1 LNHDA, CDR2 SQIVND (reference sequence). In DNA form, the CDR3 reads TGTGCCAGTAATCGACAGCACAGCTCCTACGAGCAGTACTTC. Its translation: CASNRQHSSYEQYF.

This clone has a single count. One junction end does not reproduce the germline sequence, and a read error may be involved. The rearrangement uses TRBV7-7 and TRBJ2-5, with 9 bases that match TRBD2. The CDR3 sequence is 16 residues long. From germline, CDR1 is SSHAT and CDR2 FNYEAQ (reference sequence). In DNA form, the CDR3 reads TGTGCTAGCAGCTTGGGACTAGCAAAAAGTCAAGAGACCCAGTACTTC. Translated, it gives CASSLGLAKSQETQYF.

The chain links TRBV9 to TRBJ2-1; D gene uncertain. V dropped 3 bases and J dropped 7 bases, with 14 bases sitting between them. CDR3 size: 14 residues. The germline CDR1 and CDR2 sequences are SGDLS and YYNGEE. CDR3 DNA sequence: TGTGCCAGCAGCGCCCTATCGACGGTTAATGAGCAGTTCTTC. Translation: CASSALSTVNEQFF.

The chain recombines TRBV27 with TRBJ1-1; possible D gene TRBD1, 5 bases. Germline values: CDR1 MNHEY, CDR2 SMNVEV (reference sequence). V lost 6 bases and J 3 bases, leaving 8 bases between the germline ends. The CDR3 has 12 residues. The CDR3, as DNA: TGTGCCAGCAGGGGAGGGGACACTGAAGCTTTCTTT. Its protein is CASRGGDTEAFF.

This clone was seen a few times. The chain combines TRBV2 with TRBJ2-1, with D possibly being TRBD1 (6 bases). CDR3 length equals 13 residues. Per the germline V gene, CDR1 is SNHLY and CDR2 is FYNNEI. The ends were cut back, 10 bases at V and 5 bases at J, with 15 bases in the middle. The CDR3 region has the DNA TGTGCCAACTCGGGACATGAGAACAATGAGCAGTTCTTC. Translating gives CANSGHENNEQFF.

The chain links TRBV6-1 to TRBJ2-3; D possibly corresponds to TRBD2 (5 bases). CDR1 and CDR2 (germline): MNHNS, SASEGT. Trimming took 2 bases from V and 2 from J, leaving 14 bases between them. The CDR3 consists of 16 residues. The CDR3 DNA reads TGTGCCAGCAGTGAACTCTCGGGATCCCTCACAGATACGCAGTATTTT. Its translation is CASSELSGSLTDTQYF.

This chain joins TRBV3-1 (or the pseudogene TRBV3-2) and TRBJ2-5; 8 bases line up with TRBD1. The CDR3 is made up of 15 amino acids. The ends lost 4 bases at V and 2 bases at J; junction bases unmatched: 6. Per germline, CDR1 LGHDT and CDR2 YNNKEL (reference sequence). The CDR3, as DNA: TGTGCCAGCAGCCTGAGCGACAGGGGACAAGAGACCCAGTACTTC. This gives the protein CASSLSDRGQETQYF.

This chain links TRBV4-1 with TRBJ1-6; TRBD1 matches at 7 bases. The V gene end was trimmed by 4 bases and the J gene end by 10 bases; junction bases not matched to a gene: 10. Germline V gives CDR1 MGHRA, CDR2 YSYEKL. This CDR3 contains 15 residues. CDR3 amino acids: CASSLTRDRKSPLHF. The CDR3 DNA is TGCGCCAGCAGCCTGACCCGGGACAGAAAGTCACCCCTCCACTTT.

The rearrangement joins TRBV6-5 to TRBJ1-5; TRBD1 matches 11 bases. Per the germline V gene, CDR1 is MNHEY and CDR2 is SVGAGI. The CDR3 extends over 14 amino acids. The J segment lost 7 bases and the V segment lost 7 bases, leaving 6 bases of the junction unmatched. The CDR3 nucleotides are TGTGCCAGCACTCCGGGACAGGGGGGGCAGCCCCAGCATTTT. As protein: CASTPGQGGQPQHF.

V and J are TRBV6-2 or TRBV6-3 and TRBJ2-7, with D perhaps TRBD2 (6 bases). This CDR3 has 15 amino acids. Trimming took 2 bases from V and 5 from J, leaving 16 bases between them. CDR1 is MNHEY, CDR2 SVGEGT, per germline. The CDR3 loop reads CASSYEQEGSHEQYF. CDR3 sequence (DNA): TGTGCCAGCAGTTACGAGCAGGAGGGTTCTCACGAGCAGTACTTC.

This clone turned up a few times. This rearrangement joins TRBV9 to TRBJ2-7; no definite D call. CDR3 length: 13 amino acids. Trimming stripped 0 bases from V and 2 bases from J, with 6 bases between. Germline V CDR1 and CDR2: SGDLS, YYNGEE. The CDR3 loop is CASSVEDAYEQYF. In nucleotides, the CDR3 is TGTGCCAGCAGCGTAGAGGACGCCTACGAGCAGTACTTC.

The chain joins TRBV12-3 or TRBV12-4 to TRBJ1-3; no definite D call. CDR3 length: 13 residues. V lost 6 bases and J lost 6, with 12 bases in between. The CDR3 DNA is TGTGCCAGCAGACCAGCTACCCTAAACACCATATATTTT. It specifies CASRPATLNTIYF.

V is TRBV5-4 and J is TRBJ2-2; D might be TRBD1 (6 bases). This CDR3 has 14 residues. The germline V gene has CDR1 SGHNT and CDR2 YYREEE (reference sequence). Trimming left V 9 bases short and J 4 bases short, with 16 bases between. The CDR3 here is CATMTGSSTGELFF. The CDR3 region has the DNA TGTGCCACCATGACAGGATCGAGCACCGGGGAGCTGTTTTTT. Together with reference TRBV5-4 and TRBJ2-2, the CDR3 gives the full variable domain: ETGVTQSPTHLIKTRGQQVTLRCSSQSGHNTVSWYQQALGQGPQFIFQYYREEENGRGNFPPRFSGLQFPNYSSELNVNALELDDSALYLCATMTGSSTGELFFGEGSRLTVL.

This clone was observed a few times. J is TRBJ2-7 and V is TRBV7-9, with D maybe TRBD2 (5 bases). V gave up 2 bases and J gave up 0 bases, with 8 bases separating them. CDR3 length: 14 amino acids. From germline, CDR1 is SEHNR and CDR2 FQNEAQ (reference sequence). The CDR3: CASSLSGSSYEQYF. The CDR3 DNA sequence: TGTGCCAGCAGCTTAAGCGGAAGCTCCTACGAGCAGTACTTC.

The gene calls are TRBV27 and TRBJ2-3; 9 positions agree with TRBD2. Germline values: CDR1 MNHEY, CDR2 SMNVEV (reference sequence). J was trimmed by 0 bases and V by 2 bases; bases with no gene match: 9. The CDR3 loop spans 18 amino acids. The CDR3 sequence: CASSLESSGAPSTDTQYF. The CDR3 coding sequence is TGTGCCAGCAGTTTAGAGTCTAGCGGGGCTCCAAGCACAGATACGCAGTATTTT.

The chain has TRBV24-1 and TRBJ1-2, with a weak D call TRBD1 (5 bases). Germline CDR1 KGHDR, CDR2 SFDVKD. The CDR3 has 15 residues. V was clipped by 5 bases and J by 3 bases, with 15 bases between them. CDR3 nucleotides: TGTGCCACCAGTGCGACGGGGACTATGGACTATGGCTACACCTTC. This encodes CATSATGTMDYGYTF.

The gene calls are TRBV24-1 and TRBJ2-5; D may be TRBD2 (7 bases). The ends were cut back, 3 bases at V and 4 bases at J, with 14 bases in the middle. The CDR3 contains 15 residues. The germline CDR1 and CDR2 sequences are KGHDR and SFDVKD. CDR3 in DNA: TGTGCCACCAGTGATCCCGGGGGGCCTGGAGAGACCCAGTACTTC. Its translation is CATSDPGGPGETQYF.